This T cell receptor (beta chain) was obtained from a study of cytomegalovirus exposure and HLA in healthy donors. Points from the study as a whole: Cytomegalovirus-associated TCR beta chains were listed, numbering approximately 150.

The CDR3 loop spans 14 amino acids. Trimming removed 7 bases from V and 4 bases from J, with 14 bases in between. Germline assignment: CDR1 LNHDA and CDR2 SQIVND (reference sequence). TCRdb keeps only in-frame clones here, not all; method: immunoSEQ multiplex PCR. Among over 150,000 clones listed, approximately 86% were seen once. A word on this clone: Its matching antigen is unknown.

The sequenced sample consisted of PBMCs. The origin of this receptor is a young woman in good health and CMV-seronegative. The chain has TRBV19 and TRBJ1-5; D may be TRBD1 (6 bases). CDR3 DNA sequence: TGTGCCAGTACCAAAGGGACATCTAATCAGCCCCAGCATTTT. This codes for CASTKGTSNQPQHF.